The next 21 T cell receptor beta chains were all read from a single sample in a study of OX40 agonist ivuxolimab in advanced cancers. The library was built by means of the immunoSEQ multiplex PCR assay. The table was pulled from immuneACCESS by TCRdb, which kept in-frame rearrangements only. Such tables lose some clones; where checked, under half of the loss comes from unresolved V genes, and the rest has no known cause. Recorded for this sample are about 100,000 clones; roughly 90% of them occurred a single time. The ten largest clones take up 0.79% of the sample. The starting material was CD4+ or CD8+ T cells sorted from blood, obtained in a trial of the OX40 agonist ivuxolimab. Receptors were obtained from an adult with an advanced solid tumor such as melanoma, head and neck, liver or kidney cancer.

The rearrangement uses TRBV11-1 and TRBJ2-2, with D perhaps matching TRBD2 (6 bases). V lost 3 bases, J lost 0 bases, and 8 bases lay in between. CDR3 length equals 15 residues. Looked up from germline, CDR1 is SGHAT and CDR2 is FQDESV (reference sequence). CDR3 sequence (DNA): TGTGCCAGCAGCTTGGGGGGAGCGAACACCGGGGAGCTGTTTTTT. Translated: CASSLGGANTGELFF.

The chain couples TRBV7-8 to TRBJ2-7, with TRBD1 matching over 8 bases. Losses at the gene ends were 1 base for V and 0 bases for J; bases not matched to a gene: 2. Germline V CDR1 and CDR2: SGHVS, FQNEAQ. CDR3 length: 15 amino acids. CDR3 in amino acids: CASSLGTGNSYEQYF. In DNA form, the CDR3 reads TGTGCCAGCAGCTTAGGGACAGGGAACTCCTACGAGCAGTACTTC. Based on the CDR3 plus reference TRBV7-8 and TRBJ2-7, the full variable domain is GAGVSQSPRYKVAKRGQDVALRCDPISGHVSLFWYQQALGQGPEFLTYFQNEAQLDKSGLPSDRFFAERPEGSVSTLKIQRTQQEDSAVYLCASSLGTGNSYEQYFGPGTRLTVT.

The chain uses TRBV28 and TRBJ2-3, with 7 bases fitting TRBD2. Germline loops: CDR1 MDHEN, CDR2 SYDVKM. The CDR3 length is 15 residues. The J segment lost 7 bases and the V segment lost 3 bases, leaving 10 bases of the junction unmatched. The CDR3 region has the DNA TGTGCCAGCAGTTTGGGAGGGACTCCATCCTATACGCAGTATTTT. Protein: CASSLGGTPSYTQYF.

This clone was seen just once. Written as DNA, the CDR3 is TGTGCCAGCAGGCACCCGCAGGGAGGCACTGAAGCTTTCTTT. Translation: CASRHPQGGTEAFF. This chain connects TRBV6-1 to TRBJ1-1; D perhaps matches TRBD1 (5 bases). Germline values: CDR1 MNHNS, CDR2 SASEGT. V gave up 6 bases and J gave up 4 bases, with 15 bases separating them. This CDR3 region has 14 residues.

This chain joins TRBV5-1 and TRBJ1-3; TRBD1 matches at 7 bases. The CDR3 loop spans 13 amino acids. Germline loops: CDR1 SGHRS, CDR2 YFSETQ. With 4 bases clipped from V and 2 bases from J, the junction kept 0 bases outside the gene matches. The DNA of the CDR3 is TGCGCCAGCAGCCAGGGGGCTGGAAACACCATATATTTT. It codes for CASSQGAGNTIYF.

V and J are TRBV5-4 and TRBJ2-5, with D possibly matching TRBD2 (7 bases). The CDR3 loop spans 15 amino acids. V lost 4 bases, J lost 5 bases, and 18 bases lay in between. Per the germline V gene, CDR1 is SGHNT and CDR2 is YYREEE (reference sequence). CDR3 residues: CASSPRAGAGETQYF. DNA for the CDR3: TGTGCCAGCAGCCCAAGGGCGGGGGCCGGGGAGACCCAGTACTTC.

The V gene is TRBV19, the J gene TRBJ2-2; D is perhaps TRBD2 (6 bases). Per the germline V gene, CDR1 is LNHDA and CDR2 is SQIVND (reference sequence). The CDR3 runs to 14 residues. Trimming pared 6 bases from V and 4 bases from J, leaving 12 bases between. In DNA form, the CDR3 reads TGTGCCAGTAGGAACCGGGAGCGCACCGGGGAGCTGTTTTTT. Translated, it gives CASRNRERTGELFF.

This CDR3 reads CASIWGGGGQPQHF. The CDR3 region has the DNA TGTGCCAGCATCTGGGGAGGTGGCGGTCAGCCCCAGCATTTT. The chain combines TRBV28 with TRBJ1-5; D not resolved. The V end was cut by 7 bases, the J end by 6 bases, with 16 bases between. Germline CDR1 and CDR2: MDHEN and SYDVKM. There are 14 residues in the CDR3.

This chain joins TRBV14 and TRBJ2-1, with 15 positions matching TRBD2. Germline assignment: CDR1 SGHDN and CDR2 FVKESK. The CDR3 has 15 amino acids. The trim removed 4 bases at V and 14 bases at J, leaving 9 bases unmatched. This chain's CDR3 is CASSLGLAGGPPKFF. CDR3 sequence (DNA): TGTGCCAGCAGCCTGGGACTAGCGGGGGGCCCCCCGAAGTTCTTC.

The rearrangement joins TRBV19 to TRBJ2-2, with unresolved D. Trimming removed 10 bases at V and 0 bases at J, with 12 bases between. The CDR3 has 14 residues. Germline CDR1 reads LNHDA; CDR2 reads SQIVND (reference sequence). In DNA, the CDR3 is TGTGCCACTAAACAGAGATCGAACACCGGGGAGCTGTTTTTT. Protein product: CATKQRSNTGELFF.

The V call is TRBV28, the J call TRBJ2-7, with 8 bases identical to TRBD2. Per the germline V gene, CDR1 is MDHEN and CDR2 is SYDVKM. CDR3 length equals 15 residues. Unmatched junction bases numbered 12, after V lost 6 bases and J lost 5 bases. In DNA form, the CDR3 reads TGTGCCAGCAGGAACCAGCGGGGGATGCCCCACGAGCAGTACTTC. Translated, it gives CASRNQRGMPHEQYF.

This clone occurred a few times. The rearrangement joins TRBV28 to TRBJ2-2, with TRBD2 matching 14 bases. This CDR3 region has 20 residues. Germline assignment: CDR1 MDHEN and CDR2 SYDVKM. Trimming cost V 5 bases and J 3 bases; bases outside gene matches: 14. The CDR3 region has the DNA TGTGCCAGCAGTCCCCTCCGACTAGCGGGGGGGCCAAGACACACCGGGGAGCTGTTTTTT. Amino acid sequence: CASSPLRLAGGPRHTGELFF.

This sequence joins TRBV16 and TRBJ2-5; D possibly corresponds to TRBD2 (5 bases). V shed 2 bases and J shed 0 bases, with 10 bases lying between them. Germline V gives CDR1 KGHSY, CDR2 FQNENV. CDR3 length: 15 residues. In DNA form, the CDR3 reads TGTGCCAGCAGCCAAAACGACGGGAACCAAGAGACCCAGTACTTC. It specifies CASSQNDGNQETQYF.

J is TRBJ2-6 and V is TRBV7-9; D may match TRBD1 or TRBD2 (5 bases each). Trimming cost V 3 bases and J 0 bases, with 9 bases left between them. CDR3 length: 16 residues. Germline CDR1 reads SEHNR; CDR2 reads FQNEAQ (reference sequence). For the CDR3, the DNA is TGTGCCAGCAGCTTGGGACGGTCCTCTGGGGCCAACGTCCTGACTTTC. Translation: CASSLGRSSGANVLTF.

This chain connects TRBV19 to TRBJ1-1; D remains ambiguous. Germline V CDR1 and CDR2: LNHDA, SQIVND (reference sequence). V shed 3 bases and J shed 0 bases, with 11 bases lying between them. The CDR3 totals 15 residues. CDR3 in DNA: TGTGCCAGTAGTATCCTCGGACTGGTGAACACTGAAGCTTTCTTT. It specifies CASSILGLVNTEAFF.

J is TRBJ2-1 and V is TRBV9; D is unresolved. CDR3 size: 14 residues. CDR1 and CDR2 (germline): SGDLS, YYNGEE. V lost 4 bases and J lost 4, with 12 bases in between. CDR3 sequence (DNA): TGTGCCAGCAGCCCACTGGTAACGTACAATGAGCAGTTCTTC. Its translation: CASSPLVTYNEQFF.

This chain joins TRBV18 and TRBJ2-5; 7 bases agree with TRBD1. Losses at the gene ends were 2 bases for V and 5 bases for J; bases not matched to a gene: 11. CDR1 and CDR2 from the germline V gene are KGHSH and LQKENI. The CDR3 covers 16 residues. CDR3 amino acids: CASSPLTGSPRETQYF. CDR3 sequence (DNA): TGTGCCAGCTCACCATTGACAGGGAGCCCCCGGGAGACCCAGTACTTC.

The rearrangement uses TRBV30 and TRBJ2-6; D not certain. There are 13 residues in the CDR3. V was cut by 3 bases and J by 1 base, with 4 bases left in between. The germline V gene encodes CDR1 GTSNPN and CDR2 SVGIG (reference sequence). The DNA for the CDR3 is TGTGCCTGGAGCTCTTCTGGGGCCAACGTCCTGACTTTC. Amino acids: CAWSSSGANVLTF.

This clone was picked up one time. The rearrangement uses TRBV15 and TRBJ1-1; 10 bases map to TRBD1. Germline lookup yields CDR1 LNHNV and CDR2 YYDKDF (reference sequence). This CDR3 has 19 amino acids. The trim removed 6 bases at V and 5 bases at J, leaving 21 bases unmatched. In DNA, the CDR3 is TGTGCCACCAGGAGACCCACCCCCGTACACGACAGGGGGCAGACTGAAGCTTTCTTT. Translating gives CATRRPTPVHDRGQTEAFF.

The chain joins TRBV6-5 to TRBJ2-1; 11 positions match TRBD1. The J segment lost 7 bases and the V segment lost 2 bases, leaving 7 bases of the junction unmatched. Germline V gives CDR1 MNHEY, CDR2 SVGAGI. This CDR3 spans 16 amino acids. The CDR3: CASSYAAGTGGNEQFF. The CDR3 bases are TGTGCCAGCAGTTACGCTGCGGGGACAGGGGGAAATGAGCAGTTCTTC.

This clone is a singleton in its sample. The chain links TRBV28 to TRBJ2-1; D is perhaps TRBD1 or TRBD2 (5 bases each). The CDR3 has 16 amino acids. The germline V gene encodes CDR1 MDHEN and CDR2 SYDVKM. V lost 5 bases and J 6 bases, leaving 20 bases between the germline ends. The CDR3 DNA reads as TGTGCCAGCAGTACATCCGGGACCCGGGTGGGCAATGAGCAGTTCTTC. It translates to CASSTSGTRVGNEQFF. The full variable domain, completed using reference TRBV28 and TRBJ2-1, is DVKVTQSSRYLVKRTGEKVFLECVQDMDHENMFWYRQDPGLGLRLIYFSYDVKMKEKGDIPEGYSVSREKKERFSLILESASTNQTSMYLCASSTSGTRVGNEQFFGPGTRLTVL.